The T cell receptor (beta chain) under discussion was sequenced for a study of shared clonotypes between healthy human individuals. Turning to this clone: Its ends do not fully match the called genes, so a read error is possible. Other DNA sequences in this sample translate to the same CDR3.

TCRdb keeps only in-frame clones here, not all; method: immunoSEQ multiplex PCR. The profile covers hundreds of thousands of clones, with 74% appearing a single time and about 1.7% taken by the ten largest. This clonotype was sampled from a woman in her 30s in good health. Specimen: memory CD4+ T cells sorted from blood. Subset of the sample: CD45RA-negative fraction.

CDR3 nucleotides: TGTGCCAGCAGTTTAGGGAGCAGTGAGACCCAGTACTTC. This codes for CASSLGSSETQYF. The V and J genes are TRBV7-9 and TRBJ2-5, with D perhaps matching TRBD2 (5 bases). CDR3 size: 13 residues. CDR1 and CDR2 from the germline V gene are SEHNR and FQNEAQ (reference sequence). Full variable domain (rest looked up from reference TRBV7-9 and TRBJ2-5): DTGVSQNPRHKITKRGQNVTFRCDPISEHNRLYWYRQTLGQGPEFLTYFQNEAQLEKSRLLSDRFSAERPKGSFSTLEIQRTEQGDSAMYLCASSLGSSETQYFGPGTRLLVL.